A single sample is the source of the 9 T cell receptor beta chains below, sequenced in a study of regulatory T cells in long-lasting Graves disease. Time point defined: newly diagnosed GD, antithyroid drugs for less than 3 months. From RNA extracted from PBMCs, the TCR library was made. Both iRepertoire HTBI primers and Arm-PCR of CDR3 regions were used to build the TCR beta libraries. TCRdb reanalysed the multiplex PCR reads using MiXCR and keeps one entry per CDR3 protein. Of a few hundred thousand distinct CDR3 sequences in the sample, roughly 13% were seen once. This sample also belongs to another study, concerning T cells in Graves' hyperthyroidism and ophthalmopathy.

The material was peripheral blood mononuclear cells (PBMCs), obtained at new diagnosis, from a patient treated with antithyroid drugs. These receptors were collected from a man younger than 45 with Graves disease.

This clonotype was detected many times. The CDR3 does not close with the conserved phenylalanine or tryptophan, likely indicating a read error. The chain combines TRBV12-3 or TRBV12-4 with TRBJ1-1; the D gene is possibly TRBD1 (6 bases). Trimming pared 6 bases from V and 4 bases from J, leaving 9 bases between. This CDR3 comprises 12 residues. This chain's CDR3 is CASSPGVTEAFL. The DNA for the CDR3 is TGTGCCAGCAGCCCAGGGGTCACTGAAGCTTTCCTT.

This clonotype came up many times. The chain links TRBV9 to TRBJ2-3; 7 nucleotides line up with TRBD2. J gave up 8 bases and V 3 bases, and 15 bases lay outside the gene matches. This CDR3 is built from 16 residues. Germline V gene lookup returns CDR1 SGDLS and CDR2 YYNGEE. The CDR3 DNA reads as TGTGCCAGCAGCGCGATCACGACTACCCCGGGAGGTACGCAGTATTTT. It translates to CASSAITTTPGGTQYF.

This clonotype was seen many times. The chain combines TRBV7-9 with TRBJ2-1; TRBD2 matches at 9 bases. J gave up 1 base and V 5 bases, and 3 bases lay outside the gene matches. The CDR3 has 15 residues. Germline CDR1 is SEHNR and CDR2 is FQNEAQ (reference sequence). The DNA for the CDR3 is TGTGCCAGCAGCATCCTAGCGGGGTCCTACAATGAGCAGTTCTTC. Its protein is CASSILAGSYNEQFF.

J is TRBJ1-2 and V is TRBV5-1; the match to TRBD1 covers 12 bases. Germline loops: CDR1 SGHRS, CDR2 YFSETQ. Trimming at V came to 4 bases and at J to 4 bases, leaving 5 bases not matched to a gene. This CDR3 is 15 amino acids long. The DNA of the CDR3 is TGCGCCAGCAGCGGCGGGACAGGGGGCACCTATGGCTACACCTTC. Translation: CASSGGTGGTYGYTF.

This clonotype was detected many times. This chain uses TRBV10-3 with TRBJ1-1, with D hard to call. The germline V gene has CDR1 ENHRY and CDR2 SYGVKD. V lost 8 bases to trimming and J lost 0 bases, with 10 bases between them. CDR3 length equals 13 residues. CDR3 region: CAIVRTLNTEAFF. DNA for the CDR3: TGTGCCATCGTCAGAACCCTGAACACTGAAGCTTTCTTT.

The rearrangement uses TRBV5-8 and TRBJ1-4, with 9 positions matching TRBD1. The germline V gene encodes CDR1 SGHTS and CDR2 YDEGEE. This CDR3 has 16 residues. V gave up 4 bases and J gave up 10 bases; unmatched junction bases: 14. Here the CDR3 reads CASSDHGVGQGVKLFF. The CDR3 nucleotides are TGTGCCAGCAGCGACCACGGGGTGGGACAGGGAGTAAAACTGTTTTTT.

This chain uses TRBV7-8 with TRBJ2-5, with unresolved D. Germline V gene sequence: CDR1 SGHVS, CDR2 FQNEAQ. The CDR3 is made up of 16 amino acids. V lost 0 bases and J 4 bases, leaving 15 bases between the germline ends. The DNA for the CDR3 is TGTGCCAGCAGCTTAGCGTACCTCCCGAACGTAGAGACCCAGTACTTC. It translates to CASSLAYLPNVETQYF.

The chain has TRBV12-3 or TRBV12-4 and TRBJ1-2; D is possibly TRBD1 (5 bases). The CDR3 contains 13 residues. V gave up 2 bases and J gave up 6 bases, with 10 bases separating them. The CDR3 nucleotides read TGTGCCAGCAGTTTACAGGCGGGGGATGGCTACACCTTC. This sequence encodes CASSLQAGDGYTF.

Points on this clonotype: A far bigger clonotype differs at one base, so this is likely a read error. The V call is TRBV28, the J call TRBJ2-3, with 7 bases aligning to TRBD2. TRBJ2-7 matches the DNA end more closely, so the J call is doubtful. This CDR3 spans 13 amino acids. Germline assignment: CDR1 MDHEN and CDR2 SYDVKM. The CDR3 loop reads CASSFAGVGEQYF. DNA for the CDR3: TGTGCCAGCAGTTTCGCGGGAGTAGGTGAGCAGTACTTC.